The clone carrying this T cell receptor (beta chain) has just one count. This sample is drawn from a study of beta chain features in type 1 diabetes. CDR3 length: 15 residues. Germline CDR1 LGHNA, CDR2 YSLEER. V was pared by 2 bases and J by 6 bases, with 17 bases between. Expressed TCRB transcripts were sequenced after all isolated RNA was converted to cDNA. TCRdb's table, derived via immunoSEQ multiplex PCR, lists solely in-frame clones and lacks some. Of around 430,000 clones listed, 30% were seen once; the top ten hold around 0.065%. Sequenced material: naive CD4+ T cells from blood. This clonotype was sampled from a young man in good health. This sequence joins TRBV4-3 and TRBJ2-7; D uncertain. The CDR3 coding sequence is TGCGCCAGCAGCCAATCCCGTTCAGGAGCAGGCGAGCAGTACTTC. This translates into CASSQSRSGAGEQYF.